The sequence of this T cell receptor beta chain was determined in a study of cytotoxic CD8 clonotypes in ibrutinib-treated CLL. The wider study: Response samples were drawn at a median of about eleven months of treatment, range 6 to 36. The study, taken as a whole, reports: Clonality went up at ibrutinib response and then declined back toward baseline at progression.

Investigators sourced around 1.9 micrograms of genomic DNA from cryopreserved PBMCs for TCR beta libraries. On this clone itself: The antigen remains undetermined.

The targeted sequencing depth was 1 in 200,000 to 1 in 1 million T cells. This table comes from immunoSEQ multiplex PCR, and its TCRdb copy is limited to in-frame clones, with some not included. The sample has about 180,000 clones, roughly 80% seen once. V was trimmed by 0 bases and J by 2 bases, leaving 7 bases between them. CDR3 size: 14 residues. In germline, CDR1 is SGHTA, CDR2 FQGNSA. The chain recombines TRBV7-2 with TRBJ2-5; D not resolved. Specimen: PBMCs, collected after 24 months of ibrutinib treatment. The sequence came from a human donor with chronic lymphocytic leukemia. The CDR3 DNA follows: TGTGCCAGCAGCTTAGCGTCCACTCAAGAGACCCAGTACTTC. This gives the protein CASSLASTQETQYF.